The T cell receptor beta chain described here comes from a study of human T cells and chemical hapten exposure. Whole-study findings and limits: Compared with pre-sensitization or healthy control sets, expanded TCRs clustered more.

Regarding this clonotype: Antigen specificity is unknown.

Using its own MiXCR run on the RACE reads, TCRdb lists one record per CDR3 protein. The sample has around 92,000 distinct CDR3 sequences, 10% to 13% seen once. CDR3 size: 14 residues. The V segment lost 7 bases and the J segment 3 bases; nucleotides outside the gene matches: 6. Germline assignment: CDR1 WSHSY and CDR2 SAAADI. Time point in this sample: pre-sensitization, week 0. The treatment was: therapeutic diphenylcyclopropenone sensitization with weekly scalp DPC. The source of this sequence is a woman aged 55-70 years with alopecia areata. Some clones in this sample may be carry-over from other donors' samples. The sequencing here drew on whole blood, taken in connection with sensitization to the hapten diphenylcyclopropenone (DPC). The chain joins TRBV10-2 to TRBJ2-7; 10 nucleotides align to TRBD2. For the CDR3, the DNA is TGCGCCAGCACCCGAGCGGGGGGGTACTACGAGCAGTACTTC. It translates to CASTRAGGYYEQYF.